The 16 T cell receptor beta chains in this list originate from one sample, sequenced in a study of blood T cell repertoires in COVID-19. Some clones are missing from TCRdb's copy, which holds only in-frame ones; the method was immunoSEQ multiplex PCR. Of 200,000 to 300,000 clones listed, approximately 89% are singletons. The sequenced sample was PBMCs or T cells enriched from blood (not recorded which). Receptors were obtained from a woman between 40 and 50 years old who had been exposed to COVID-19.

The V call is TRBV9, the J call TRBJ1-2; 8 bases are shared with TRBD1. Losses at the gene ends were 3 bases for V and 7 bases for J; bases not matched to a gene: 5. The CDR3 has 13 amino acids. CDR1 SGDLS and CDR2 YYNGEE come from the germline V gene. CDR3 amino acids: CASSGQGLFGYTF. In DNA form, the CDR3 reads TGTGCCAGCAGCGGACAGGGGCTATTTGGCTACACCTTC.

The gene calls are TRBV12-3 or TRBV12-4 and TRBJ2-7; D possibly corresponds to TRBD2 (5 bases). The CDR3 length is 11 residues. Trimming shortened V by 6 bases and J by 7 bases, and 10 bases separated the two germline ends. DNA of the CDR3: TGTGCCAGCAGCAATCAGCGGGAGCAGTACTTC. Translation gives CASSNQREQYF.

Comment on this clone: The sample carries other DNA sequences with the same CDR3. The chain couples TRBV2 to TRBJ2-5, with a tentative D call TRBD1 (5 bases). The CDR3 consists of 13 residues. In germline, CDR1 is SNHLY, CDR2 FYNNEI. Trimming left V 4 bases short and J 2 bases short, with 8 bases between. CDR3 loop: CASSGGRQETQYF. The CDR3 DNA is TGTGCCAGCAGTGGGGGCAGACAAGAGACCCAGTACTTC. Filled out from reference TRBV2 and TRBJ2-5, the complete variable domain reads EPEVTQTPSHQVTQMGQEVILRCVPISNHLYFYWYRQILGQKVEFLVSFYNNEISEKSEIFDDQFSVERPDGSNFTLKIRSTKLEDSAMYFCASSGGRQETQYFGPGTRLLVL.

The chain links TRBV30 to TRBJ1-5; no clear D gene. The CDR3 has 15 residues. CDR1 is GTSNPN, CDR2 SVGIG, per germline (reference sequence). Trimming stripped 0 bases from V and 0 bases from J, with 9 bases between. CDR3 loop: CAWSVRGSSNQPQHF. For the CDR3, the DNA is TGTGCCTGGAGTGTACGCGGATCTAGCAATCAGCCCCAGCATTTT.

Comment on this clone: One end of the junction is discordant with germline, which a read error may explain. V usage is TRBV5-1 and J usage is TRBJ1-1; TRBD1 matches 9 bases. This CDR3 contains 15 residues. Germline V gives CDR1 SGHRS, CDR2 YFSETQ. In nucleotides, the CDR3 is TGCGCCAGCAGCTTGGGGGACAGGGAGGGATCTGACGCTTTCTTT. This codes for CASSLGDREGSDAFF.

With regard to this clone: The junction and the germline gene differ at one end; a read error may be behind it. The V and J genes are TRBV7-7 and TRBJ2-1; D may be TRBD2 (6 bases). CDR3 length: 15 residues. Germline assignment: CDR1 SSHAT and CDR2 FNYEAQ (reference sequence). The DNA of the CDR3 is TGTGCTAGCAGCTTAGCCGCGGGGTCTCGCGATGAGCAGTTCTTC. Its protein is CASSLAAGSRDEQFF.

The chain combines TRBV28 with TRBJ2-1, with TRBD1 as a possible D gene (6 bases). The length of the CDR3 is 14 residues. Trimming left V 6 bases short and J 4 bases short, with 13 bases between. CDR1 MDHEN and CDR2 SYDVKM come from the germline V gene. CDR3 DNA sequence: TGTGCCAGCAGCCAAGGACAGTTGTACAATGAGCAGTTCTTC. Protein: CASSQGQLYNEQFF.

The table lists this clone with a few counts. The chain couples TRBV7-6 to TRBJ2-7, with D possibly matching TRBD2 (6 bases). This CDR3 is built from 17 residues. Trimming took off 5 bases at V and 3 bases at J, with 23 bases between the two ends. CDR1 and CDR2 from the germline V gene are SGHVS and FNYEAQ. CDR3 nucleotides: TGTGCCAGCAGCCCTATTGAGGAGGGGTTGGGGTTCTACGAGCAGTACTTC. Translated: CASSPIEEGLGFYEQYF.

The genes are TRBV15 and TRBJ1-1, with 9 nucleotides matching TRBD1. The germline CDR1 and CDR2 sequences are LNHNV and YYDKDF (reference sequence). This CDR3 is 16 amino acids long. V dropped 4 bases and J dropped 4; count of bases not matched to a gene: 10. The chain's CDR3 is CATSNQQGATGTEAFF. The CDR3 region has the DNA TGTGCCACCAGCAATCAACAGGGGGCGACAGGCACTGAAGCTTTCTTT.

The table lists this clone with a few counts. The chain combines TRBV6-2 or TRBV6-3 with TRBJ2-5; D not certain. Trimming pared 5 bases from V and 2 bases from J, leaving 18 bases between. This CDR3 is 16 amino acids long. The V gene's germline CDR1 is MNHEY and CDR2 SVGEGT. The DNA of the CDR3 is TGTGCCAGCAGTATCCAAACTGCGATTCCTCAAGAGACCCAGTACTTC. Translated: CASSIQTAIPQETQYF.

The CDR3 sequence is CASSFLGQGAYEQYV. The CDR3 region has the DNA TGTGCCAGCAGCTTTCTGGGACAGGGGGCCTACGAGCAGTACGTC. V is TRBV5-4 and J is TRBJ2-7, with TRBD1 matching 11 bases. Per germline, CDR1 SGHNT and CDR2 YYREEE (reference sequence). The CDR3 covers 15 residues. V lost 2 bases, J lost 2 bases, and 3 bases stayed unmatched.

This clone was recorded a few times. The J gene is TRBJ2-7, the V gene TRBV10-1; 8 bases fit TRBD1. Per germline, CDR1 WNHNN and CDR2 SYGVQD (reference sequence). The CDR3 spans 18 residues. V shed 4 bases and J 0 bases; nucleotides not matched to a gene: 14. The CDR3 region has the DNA TGCGCCAGCAGTGTTAAAAGGGTCGGACAGGGAGGCTCCTACGAGCAGTACGTC. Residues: CASSVKRVGQGGSYEQYV.

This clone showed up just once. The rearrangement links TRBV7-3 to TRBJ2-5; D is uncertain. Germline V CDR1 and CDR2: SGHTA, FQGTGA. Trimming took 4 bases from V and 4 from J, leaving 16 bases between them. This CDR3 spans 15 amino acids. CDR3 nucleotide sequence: TGTGCCAGCAGCTATAGCTCGACCTTCGGAGAGACCCAGTACTTC. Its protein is CASSYSSTFGETQYF.

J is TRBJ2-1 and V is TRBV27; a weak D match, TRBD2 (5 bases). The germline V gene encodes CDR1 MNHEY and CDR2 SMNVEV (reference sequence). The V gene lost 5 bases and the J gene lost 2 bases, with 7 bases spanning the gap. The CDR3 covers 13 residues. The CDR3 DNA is TGTGCCAGCAGTCGAGGGCCCTACAATGAGCAGTTCTTC. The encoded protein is CASSRGPYNEQFF.

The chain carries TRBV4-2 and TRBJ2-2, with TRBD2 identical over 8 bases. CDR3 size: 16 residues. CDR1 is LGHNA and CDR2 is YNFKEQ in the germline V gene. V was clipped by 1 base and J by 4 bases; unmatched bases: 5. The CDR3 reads CASSQGFLAGTGELFF. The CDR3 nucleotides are TGTGCCAGCAGCCAAGGCTTCCTAGCGGGCACCGGGGAGCTGTTTTTT.

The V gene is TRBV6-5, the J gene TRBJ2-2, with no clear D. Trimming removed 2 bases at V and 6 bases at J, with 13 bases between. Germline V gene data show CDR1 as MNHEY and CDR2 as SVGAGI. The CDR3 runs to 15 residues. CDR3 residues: CASSYGRLNPGELFF. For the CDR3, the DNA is TGTGCCAGCAGTTACGGCAGGTTGAATCCCGGGGAGCTGTTTTTT.